These 15 T cell receptor beta chains share one sample of origin, sequenced in a study of early T cells in non-severe SARS-CoV-2 infection. TCRdb re-called the 5' RACE reads with MiXCR, one entry per CDR3 protein. The repertoire holds roughly 83,000 distinct CDR3 sequences, with approximately 12% as singletons. The sequenced sample was whole blood, obtained at baseline. The origin of the receptors is an adult who was a healthcare worker with PCR-confirmed SARS-CoV-2 infection or an uninfected control (not recorded which).

The chain uses TRBV29-1 and TRBJ1-1, with unresolved D. Germline V gene lookup returns CDR1 SQVTM and CDR2 ANQGSEA. This CDR3 is 12 amino acids long. The ends were cut back, 7 bases at V and 6 bases at J, with 15 bases in the middle. CDR3 sequence reads: CSGGRVAAEAFF. In DNA, the CDR3 is TGCAGCGGCGGACGGGTCGCCGCTGAAGCTTTCTTT.

This chain joins TRBV20-1 and TRBJ2-5; D is perhaps TRBD2 (6 bases). The V end lost 3 bases, the J end lost 2 bases, and 16 bases lay between the germline ends. Germline values: CDR1 DFQATT, CDR2 SNEGSKA (reference sequence). The CDR3 is 15 amino acids. Here the CDR3 DNA reads TGCAGTGCTAGGATCCCCGGGACTGCGCAAGAGACCCAGTACTTC. Amino acid sequence: CSARIPGTAQETQYF.

This clonotype was counted many times. The chain combines TRBV6-6 with TRBJ1-5; D uncertain. V was shortened by 6 bases and J by 1 base, with 16 bases between the two germline ends. Germline-derived CDR1 and CDR2 are MNHNY and SVGAGI (reference sequence). This CDR3 comprises 16 residues. CDR3 residues: CASSPWAGSSNQPQHF. The CDR3 nucleotides are TGTGCCAGCAGCCCGTGGGCGGGGTCCAGCAATCAGCCCCAGCATTTT.

At least ten counts were recorded for this clonotype. Sequence at one end of the junction differs from germline and may be a read error. CDR3 residues: CSVCTQGANGKLFF. As DNA, the CDR3 is TGCAGCGTTTGCACCCAGGGGGCTAATGGAAAACTGTTTTTT. The gene calls are TRBV29-1 and TRBJ1-4, with 8 bases identical to TRBD1. Germline V lookup: CDR1 SQVTM, CDR2 ANQGSEA. The CDR3 runs to 14 residues.

This clonotype was counted many times. The J gene is TRBJ2-5, the V gene TRBV20-1; D gene ambiguous. The CDR3 length is 11 residues. Deletions cut 1 base from V and 7 bases from J, with 7 bases between. CDR1 is DFQATT and CDR2 is SNEGSKA in the germline V gene (reference sequence). The CDR3 nucleotides are TGCAGTGCTAGAGCGGGCGGGACCCAGTACTTC. It yields the protein CSARAGGTQYF.

The chain employs TRBV6-1 and TRBJ2-3; 7 bases match TRBD2. Germline CDR1 is MNHNS and CDR2 is SASEGT. The V segment lost 3 bases and the J segment 2 bases; nucleotides outside the gene matches: 8. CDR3 length: 16 residues. CDR3 region: CASSEGLPWDTDTQYF. The CDR3 nucleotides are TGTGCCAGCAGTGAGGGACTACCGTGGGACACAGATACGCAGTATTTT.

This clonotype was picked up a small number of times. The chain uses TRBV13 and TRBJ2-1; TRBD2 matches at 9 bases. The CDR3 loop spans 16 amino acids. Losses at the gene ends were 0 bases for V and 8 bases for J; bases not matched to a gene: 8. Germline lookup yields CDR1 PRHDT and CDR2 FYEKMQ (reference sequence). The DNA for the CDR3 is TGTGCCAGCAGCTTAGGGGGTAGCGGGAGATCGTATGAGCAGTTCTTC. It encodes CASSLGGSGRSYEQFF.

The chain is built from TRBV9 and TRBJ2-7; D is perhaps TRBD2 (6 bases). CDR1 is SGDLS, CDR2 YYNGEE, per germline. The length of the CDR3 is 12 residues. The ends were cut back, 3 bases at V and 4 bases at J, with 8 bases in the middle. The CDR3, as DNA: TGTGCCAGCAGCGACGGGGGTTACGAGCAGTACTTC. This sequence encodes CASSDGGYEQYF.

This clonotype was observed many times. The CDR3 here is CASSGAGRNTEAFF. CDR3 DNA sequence: TGTGCCAGCAGTGGGGCGGGGAGGAACACTGAAGCTTTCTTT. V usage is TRBV2 and J usage is TRBJ1-1; D not certain. Germline V lookup: CDR1 SNHLY, CDR2 FYNNEI. CDR3 length: 14 residues. The ends were cut back, 4 bases at V and 1 base at J, with 10 bases in the middle.

This clonotype was observed a few times. CDR3 in amino acids: CSARDPGTVNQYF. In DNA form, the CDR3 reads TGCAGTGCTAGAGATCCCGGGACAGTTAATCAGTACTTC. This sequence joins TRBV20-1 and TRBJ2-7; 7 nucleotides align to TRBD1. V gave up 0 bases and J gave up 10 bases; unmatched junction bases: 9. The CDR3 totals 13 residues. Germline CDR1 DFQATT, CDR2 SNEGSKA (reference sequence).

This rearrangement joins TRBV4-1 to TRBJ1-2; D call uncertain. The germline CDR1 and CDR2 sequences are MGHRA and YSYEKL. V shed 4 bases and J shed 8 bases, with 8 bases lying between them. This CDR3 has 11 amino acids. In nucleotides, the CDR3 is TGCGCCAGCAGCCGCGGAGGGGGCTACACCTTC. The encoded protein is CASSRGGGYTF.

This clonotype appeared many times. The genes are TRBV28 and TRBJ1-1, with D perhaps TRBD1 (5 bases). The CDR3 is 14 amino acids. The V gene's germline CDR1 is MDHEN and CDR2 SYDVKM. The V and J ends lost 6 bases and 0 bases respectively, with 11 bases between them. This CDR3 reads CASRAGTVNTEAFF. The CDR3, as DNA: TGTGCCAGCAGAGCCGGGACTGTGAACACTGAAGCTTTCTTT.

This clonotype has ten or more counts. The chain employs TRBV5-4 and TRBJ1-1, with a possible D match to TRBD1 (6 bases). The V gene lost 2 bases and the J gene lost 1 base, with 9 bases spanning the gap. The CDR3 consists of 14 residues. The V gene's germline CDR1 is SGHNT and CDR2 YYREEE (reference sequence). CDR3 nucleotides: TGTGCCAGCAGCTTACAGGGCCCGAACACTGAAGCTTTCTTT. Protein: CASSLQGPNTEAFF.

The chain is built from TRBV7-3 and TRBJ1-1; D gene ambiguous. The CDR3 spans 13 residues. V was pared by 3 bases and J by 4 bases, with 9 bases between. Germline V gene data show CDR1 as SGHTA and CDR2 as FQGTGA. CDR3 residues: CASSLTPVTEAFF. The CDR3 nucleotides are TGTGCCAGCAGCTTGACGCCCGTCACTGAAGCTTTCTTT.

This clonotype was counted only a few times. This chain uses TRBV7-3 with TRBJ2-5; 11 bases match TRBD2. Trimming cost V 5 bases and J 3 bases; bases outside gene matches: 8. The CDR3 has 16 amino acids. The germline V gene encodes CDR1 SGHTA and CDR2 FQGTGA. The CDR3 nucleotides are TGTGCCAGCAGCCCAACCGGGACTAGCGGTAAAGAGACCCAGTACTTC. Its translation is CASSPTGTSGKETQYF.